The subject of this entry is one T cell receptor (beta chain). The data were taken from a study of cytomegalovirus exposure and HLA in healthy donors. With 60 Vbeta and 13 Jbeta primers, the PCR was carried out. Data came from immunoSEQ multiplex PCR; TCRdb stores just in-frame clones and leaves some out. Found here are about 100,000 clones, roughly 73% of them singletons; the top ten hold 3% to 4%. Trimming shortened V by 1 base and J by 1 base, and 10 bases separated the two germline ends. Germline assignment: CDR1 SGHTA and CDR2 FQGNSA. The CDR3 length is 15 residues. The receptor was isolated from a middle-aged man in good health and CMV-seronegative. The sample taken for sequencing was PBMCs. This chain uses TRBV7-2 with TRBJ1-2; D may be TRBD1 (5 bases). In nucleotides, the CDR3 is TGTGCCAGCAGCTTAGGGGACGGGAGTAACTATGGCTACACCTTC. Protein: CASSLGDGSNYGYTF.